This T cell receptor (beta chain) was recovered during a study of regulatory T cells in long-lasting Graves disease. Study-level information: Graves' patients (newly diagnosed) had been on antithyroid drugs under 3 months.

As for time point: newly diagnosed GD, antithyroid drugs for less than 3 months. PBMC-derived RNA was used for the TCR library. This clonotype was observed at least ten times. Construction of the TCR beta libraries employed iRepertoire HTBI primers in conjunction with Arm-PCR of CDR3 regions. Each CDR3 protein is one row after TCRdb ran MiXCR on the multiplex PCR reads. In the table there are hundreds of thousands of distinct CDR3 sequences, less than 15% of which are singletons. The sample also formed part of further work on T cells in Graves' hyperthyroidism and ophthalmopathy. In that study: HTBI primers drove first-round RT-PCR of the TCR CDR3.

The TCR comes from a man aged 25-45 years with Graves disease. The material was peripheral blood mononuclear cells (PBMCs), obtained at new diagnosis, from a patient treated with antithyroid drugs.

The CDR3 reads CASRAPGLYNEQFF. The CDR3 coding sequence is TGTGCCAGCAGGGCCCCGGGCCTCTACAATGAGCAGTTCTTC. The chain uses TRBV2 and TRBJ2-1; no clear D. CDR1 and CDR2 from the germline V gene are SNHLY and FYNNEI. The CDR3 is 14 amino acids. V was shortened by 6 bases and J by 3 bases, with 12 bases between the two germline ends. The entire variable domain, with the rest obtained from reference TRBV2 and TRBJ2-1, is as follows: EPEVTQTPSHQVTQMGQEVILRCVPISNHLYFYWYRQILGQKVEFLVSFYNNEISEKSEIFDDQFSVERPDGSNFTLKIRSTKLEDSAMYFCASRAPGLYNEQFFGPGTRLTVL.